The 27 T cell receptor beta chains below come from one sample, sequenced in a study of CD8 T cells in Susac syndrome. The RNA input was about 0.45 to 1 ug, and it was reverse transcribed with random hexamers. Via MiXCR, TCRdb re-called the immunoSEQ multiplex PCR reads, giving one row per CDR3 protein. The repertoire holds 95,000 to 150,000 distinct CDR3 sequences, with approximately 96% as singletons. Sequenced material: CD8+ T cells from PBMCs. Receptors originate from a human donor with Susac syndrome.

This chain joins TRBV9 and TRBJ2-1; 14 bases are a match to TRBD2. The J segment lost 9 bases and the V segment lost 3 bases, leaving 8 bases of the junction unmatched. CDR1 SGDLS and CDR2 YYNGEE come from the germline V gene. This CDR3 contains 16 residues. The CDR3 DNA follows: TGTGCCAGCAGCGCCCTGACTAGCGGGAGGGGTAGTGAGCAGTTCTTC. Translated, it gives CASSALTSGRGSEQFF.

The chain couples TRBV12-3 or TRBV12-4 to TRBJ1-1; D ambiguous. V shed 2 bases and J shed 5 bases, with 15 bases lying between them. The CDR3 has 15 amino acids. CDR3 nucleotide sequence: TGTGCCAGCAGTTTACCCTACAGAGGGATGACTGAAGCTTTCTTT. It translates to CASSLPYRGMTEAFF.

The chain links TRBV3-1 to TRBJ2-1; 11 bases match TRBD2. The V segment lost 1 base and the J segment 6 bases; nucleotides outside the gene matches: 8. This CDR3 spans 17 amino acids. Germline loops: CDR1 LGHDT, CDR2 YNNKEL (reference sequence). The CDR3 reads CASSQALLSGRGNEQFF. In DNA, the CDR3 is TGTGCCAGCAGCCAAGCCCTCCTTAGCGGGAGGGGCAATGAGCAGTTCTTC.

This clonotype was observed a single time. The gene calls are TRBV19 and TRBJ1-5; a possible D gene is TRBD1 (5 bases). Germline loops: CDR1 LNHDA, CDR2 SQIVND (reference sequence). CDR3 length: 15 residues. The germline V and J ends were trimmed by 6 bases and 1 base, with 13 bases remaining between them. In nucleotides, the CDR3 is TGTGCCAGTAGCACCGGGACCGCAAGCAATCAGCCCCAGCATTTT. It translates to CASSTGTASNQPQHF.

This clonotype was counted a single time. Sequence at one end of the junction differs from germline and may be a read error. The CDR3 sequence: CASSQAEGNPPQHF. The CDR3 nucleotides are TGCGCCAGCAGCCAAGCGGAGGGGAATCCGCCCCAGCATTTT. The chain combines TRBV4-1 with TRBJ1-5; D might be TRBD1 (5 bases). CDR3 length: 14 amino acids. Germline V gives CDR1 MGHRA, CDR2 YSYEKL.

J is TRBJ1-5 and V is TRBV9; D remains unclear. Trimming removed 4 bases from V and 4 bases from J, with 15 bases in between. This CDR3 is built from 15 residues. Germline V lookup: CDR1 SGDLS, CDR2 YYNGEE. Written as DNA, the CDR3 is TGTGCCAGCAGCCCAGGAAGGACTGGGAATCAGCCCCAGCATTTT. This translates into CASSPGRTGNQPQHF. The whole variable domain, filled in from reference TRBV9 and TRBJ1-5, reads DSGVTQTPKHLITATGQRVTLRCSPRSGDLSVYWYQQSLDQGLQFLIQYYNGEERAKGNILERFSAQQFPDLHSELNLSSLELGDSALYFCASSPGRTGNQPQHFGDGTRLSIL.

The genes are TRBV9 and TRBJ1-2, with D tentatively TRBD1 (6 bases). There are 14 residues in the CDR3. With 3 bases removed from V and 8 bases from J, the gap between germline ends came to 17 bases. Germline V gene lookup returns CDR1 SGDLS and CDR2 YYNGEE. The CDR3 spells CASSEAPGVRGYTF. CDR3 in DNA: TGTGCCAGCAGCGAGGCCCCAGGGGTTCGAGGCTACACCTTC. Drawing the rest from reference TRBV9 and TRBJ1-2, the complete variable domain is DSGVTQTPKHLITATGQRVTLRCSPRSGDLSVYWYQQSLDQGLQFLIQYYNGEERAKGNILERFSAQQFPDLHSELNLSSLELGDSALYFCASSEAPGVRGYTFGSGTRLTVV.

DNA of the CDR3: TGCGCCAGCAGCCGCGACCGCAACACCGGGGAGCTGTTTTTT. Translation gives CASSRDRNTGELFF. V is TRBV4-3 and J is TRBJ2-2; D is unresolved. V was shortened by 4 bases and J by 2 bases, with 8 bases between the two germline ends. Per germline, CDR1 LGHNA and CDR2 YSLEER. This CDR3 region has 14 residues.

The chain couples TRBV4-3 to TRBJ2-5, with D hard to call. The CDR3 runs to 15 residues. Germline loops: CDR1 LGHNA, CDR2 YSLEER. V dropped 4 bases and J dropped 0 bases, with 12 bases sitting between them. The DNA for the CDR3 is TGCGCCAGCAGCCTTGGCGCGGCAAACCAAGAGACCCAGTACTTC. Protein: CASSLGAANQETQYF.

V and J are TRBV12-3 or TRBV12-4 and TRBJ2-1; no clear D. V dropped 3 bases and J dropped 4 bases, with 7 bases sitting between them. The CDR3 loop spans 13 amino acids. CDR3 in amino acids: CASSFGRYNEQFF. In nucleotides, the CDR3 is TGTGCCAGCAGTTTCGGCAGATACAATGAGCAGTTCTTC.

The V gene is TRBV6-7, the J gene TRBJ2-5; weak D call: TRBD2 (6 bases). TRBV6-7 is an ORF for which the function is uncertain. Trimming shortened V by 6 bases and J by 7 bases, and 27 bases separated the two germline ends. This CDR3 has 17 amino acids. CDR3 sequence: CASSQMIGTEGLGTQYF. In DNA form, the CDR3 reads TGTGCCAGCAGCCAGATGATTGGGACGGAGGGACTGGGGACCCAGTACTTC.

This sequence joins TRBV28 and TRBJ2-3; 7 nucleotides match TRBD1. The CDR3 loop spans 16 amino acids. The V segment lost 3 bases and the J segment 6 bases; nucleotides outside the gene matches: 12. Per the germline V gene, CDR1 is MDHEN and CDR2 is SYDVKM. Here the CDR3 reads CASSFPDRVSTDTQYF. In DNA form, the CDR3 reads TGTGCCAGCAGTTTTCCCGACAGGGTTTCAACCGATACGCAGTATTTT. The complete variable domain, with remaining parts taken from reference TRBV28 and TRBJ2-3, reads DVKVTQSSRYLVKRTGEKVFLECVQDMDHENMFWYRQDPGLGLRLIYFSYDVKMKEKGDIPEGYSVSREKKERFSLILESASTNQTSMYLCASSFPDRVSTDTQYFGPGTRLTVL.

This chain connects TRBV28 to TRBJ1-2; the match to TRBD1 covers 8 bases. The germline gives CDR1 MDHEN, CDR2 SYDVKM. The CDR3 is made up of 13 amino acids. V lost 7 bases and J lost 4; bases outside the gene matches: 5. CDR3 sequence: CASTVQGGYGYTF. CDR3 DNA sequence: TGTGCCAGCACAGTACAGGGGGGCTATGGCTACACCTTC.

The chain joins TRBV20-1 to TRBJ1-2; no clear D. Trimming took 0 bases from V and 5 from J, leaving 10 bases between them. CDR1 DFQATT and CDR2 SNEGSKA come from the germline V gene (reference sequence). This CDR3 contains 13 residues. The CDR3 loop is CSARDLVGYGYTF. The CDR3 region has the DNA TGCAGTGCTAGAGATCTCGTCGGATATGGCTACACCTTC.

The CDR3 region is CAVHRGLGAFF. CDR3 nucleotide sequence: TGTGCCGTCCACAGGGGGCTCGGAGCTTTCTTT. The rearrangement joins TRBV28 to TRBJ1-1; 9 nucleotides agree with TRBD1. Germline values: CDR1 MDHEN, CDR2 SYDVKM. CDR3 size: 11 residues. The V and J ends lost 11 bases and 10 bases, in that order; junction bases with no gene match: 8.

The rearrangement uses TRBV30 and TRBJ2-7; D not certain. The CDR3 runs 12 residues. Germline V gene data show CDR1 as GTSNPN and CDR2 as SVGIG (reference sequence). Deletions cut 3 bases from V and 3 bases from J, with 9 bases between. The CDR3 reads CAWRGQYYEQYF. CDR3 nucleotide sequence: TGTGCCTGGAGAGGGCAGTACTACGAGCAGTACTTC.

The CDR3, as DNA: TGTGCCAGCAGCTTTTTGAGGGGGGAGACTGAAGCTTTCTTT. This gives the protein CASSFLRGETEAFF. The chain employs TRBV7-9 and TRBJ1-1; tentatively, D is TRBD1 (6 bases). The CDR3 spans 14 residues. The V end lost 3 bases, the J end lost 5 bases, and 13 bases lay between the germline ends. The germline V gene encodes CDR1 SEHNR and CDR2 FQNEAQ (reference sequence).

The CDR3 reads CASSPPDGGSGDTQYF. The DNA of the CDR3 is TGCGCCAGCAGCCCTCCCGACGGGGGATCCGGAGATACGCAGTATTTT. The V call is TRBV5-1, the J call TRBJ2-3; weak D call: TRBD2 (6 bases). V lost 4 bases, J lost 5 bases, and 20 bases lay in between. Germline lookup yields CDR1 SGHRS and CDR2 YFSETQ. This CDR3 is 16 amino acids long.

The CDR3 DNA is TGTGCCTGGAGTGACGGGAACTATGGCTACACCTTC. Amino acid sequence: CAWSDGNYGYTF. This sequence joins TRBV30 and TRBJ1-2; D remains ambiguous. Germline V lookup: CDR1 GTSNPN, CDR2 SVGIG (reference sequence). Trimming took 1 base from V and 2 from J, leaving 5 bases between them. CDR3 size: 12 residues.

The chain employs TRBV9 and TRBJ2-7; the match to TRBD1 covers 7 bases. V lost 0 bases to trimming and J lost 2 bases; unmatched junction nucleotides: 8. Germline CDR1 is SGDLS and CDR2 is YYNGEE. This CDR3 is 16 amino acids long. The CDR3 DNA follows: TGTGCCAGCAGCGTAGGCCCGGGACAGCTAACCTACGAGCAGTACTTC. It codes for CASSVGPGQLTYEQYF.

This chain joins TRBV27 and TRBJ1-2; TRBD1 agrees at 11 bases. This CDR3 has 14 amino acids. V dropped 5 bases and J dropped 8; count of bases not matched to a gene: 7. Germline V lookup: CDR1 MNHEY, CDR2 SMNVEV (reference sequence). The CDR3 nucleotides read TGTGCCAGCAGTCTCGGACAGGGGGCTGACGGCTACACCTTC. Its translation: CASSLGQGADGYTF.

This clonotype was seen only once. The chain carries TRBV14 and TRBJ2-5; no firm D call. The germline V gene encodes CDR1 SGHDN and CDR2 FVKESK. Trimming stripped 2 bases from V and 2 bases from J, with 3 bases between. This CDR3 contains 12 residues. The DNA of the CDR3 is TGTGCCAGCAGCCAAACTCAAGAGACCCAGTACTTC. Residues: CASSQTQETQYF. Full variable domain (rest looked up from reference TRBV14 and TRBJ2-5): EAGVTQFPSHSVIEKGQTVTLRCDPISGHDNLYWYRRVMGKEIKFLLHFVKESKQDESGMPNNRFLAERTGGTYSTLKVQPAELEDSGVYFCASSQTQETQYFGPGTRLLVL.

The V and J genes are TRBV28 and TRBJ1-5; 8 bases line up with TRBD1. This CDR3 has 14 residues. Germline CDR1 MDHEN, CDR2 SYDVKM. CDR3 in DNA: TGTGCAATTAGGGCAGACAGGGGATTTGAGCCCCAGCATTTT. It translates to CAIRADRGFEPQHF.

V usage is TRBV9 and J usage is TRBJ1-2, with D maybe TRBD1 (6 bases). Germline lookup yields CDR1 SGDLS and CDR2 YYNGEE. The CDR3 runs 13 residues. The ends were cut back, 1 base at V and 5 bases at J, with 9 bases in the middle. CDR3 residues: CASSVLTGYGYTF. The CDR3 DNA is TGTGCCAGCAGCGTACTGACAGGTTATGGCTACACCTTC.

The chain couples TRBV3-1 to TRBJ2-3, with a possible D match to TRBD2 (5 bases). The CDR3 length is 14 residues. Trimming left V 4 bases short and J 2 bases short, with 10 bases between. CDR1 is LGHDT and CDR2 is YNNKEL in the germline V gene (reference sequence). The CDR3 loop reads CASSPGVYTDTQYF. The CDR3 DNA is TGTGCCAGCAGCCCCGGGGTCTACACAGATACGCAGTATTTT.

This clonotype was detected once. The chain carries TRBV29-1 and TRBJ2-7, with 8 nucleotides matching TRBD2. Unmatched junction bases numbered 7, after V lost 3 bases and J lost 6 bases. The CDR3 spans 13 residues. CDR1 SQVTM and CDR2 ANQGSEA come from the germline V gene. DNA of the CDR3: TGCAGCGTTGAGGCGGGTAGCGGGGTCGAGCAGTACTTC. It is translated as CSVEAGSGVEQYF.

The chain uses TRBV24-1 and TRBJ2-1; D remains ambiguous. Trimming removed 3 bases from V and 0 bases from J, with 11 bases in between. The CDR3 totals 16 residues. Germline CDR1 KGHDR, CDR2 SFDVKD. This chain's CDR3 is CATSDPTASSYNEQFF. CDR3 bases: TGTGCCACCAGTGATCCAACCGCGAGCTCCTACAATGAGCAGTTCTTC.